Listed below are T cell receptor beta chains from one sample, sequenced in a study of control samples from healthy donors and cancer patients. The assay was immunoSEQ multiplex PCR, and TCRdb's table has in-frame clones only and misses some. The profile shows about 190,000 clones, 80% to 95% of them singletons. Material for sequencing was blood. These receptors all stem from a man between 18 and 29 years old in good health. Both conserved end residues are part of each CDR3. The D gene is left open where the match is weak. Part of the rows lack a size; the others show once, few, many or a class for expanded clones.

v_gene: TRBV24-1
d_gene: -
abundance: -
j_gene: TRBJ2-5
CDR3nt: TGTGCCACCAGTGATTCCATAGAAGGGGAGACCCAGTACTTC
CDR3aa: CATSDSIEGETQYF

v_gene: TRBV12-3/TRBV12-4
d_gene: -
abundance: -
j_gene: TRBJ1-1
CDR3nt: TGTGCCAGCACTTTAGGGGTAGGCACTGAAGCTTTCTTT
CDR3aa: CASTLGVGTEAFF

v_gene: TRBV7-9
d_gene: TRBD1
abundance: -
j_gene: TRBJ1-4
CDR3nt: TGTGCCAGCAGCTCATCCGGGACAGGGGGAGAAAAACTGTTTTTT
CDR3aa: CASSSSGTGGEKLFF

v_gene: TRBV10-1
d_gene: -
abundance: -
j_gene: TRBJ1-5
CDR3nt: TGCGCCAGCAGTTTGGATAGCAATCAGCCCCAGCATTTT
CDR3aa: CASSLDSNQPQHF

v_gene: TRBV15
d_gene: -
abundance: -
j_gene: TRBJ1-1
CDR3nt: TGTGCCACCAGCAGAGATCCTGGCGGACGGCTTATGAACACTGAAGCTTTCTTT
CDR3aa: CATSRDPGGRLMNTEAFF

v_gene: TRBV19
d_gene: -
abundance: once
j_gene: TRBJ1-5
CDR3nt: TGTGCCAGTAAAGGAGCGATTAATCAGCCCCAGCATTTT
CDR3aa: CASKGAINQPQHF

v_gene: TRBV12-3/TRBV12-4
d_gene: -
abundance: -
j_gene: TRBJ1-2
CDR3nt: TGTGCCAGCAGCCTAAACAGGGTGTCTGGCTACACCTTC
CDR3aa: CASSLNRVSGYTF

v_gene: TRBV27
d_gene: -
abundance: -
j_gene: TRBJ2-7
CDR3nt: TGTGCCAGCAGTCGTGCAGGTCCATACGAGCAGTACTTC
CDR3aa: CASSRAGPYEQYF

v_gene: TRBV5-6
d_gene: TRBD1
abundance: -
j_gene: TRBJ2-7
CDR3nt: TGTGCCAGCAGCTTGGGGGACAGGAGTTACTACGAGCAGTACTTC
CDR3aa: CASSLGDRSYYEQYF

v_gene: TRBV11-3
d_gene: -
abundance: -
j_gene: TRBJ1-1
CDR3nt: TGTGCCAGCAGCCAGGGAGGTGAAGCTTTCTTT
CDR3aa: CASSQGGEAFF

v_gene: TRBV21-1
d_gene: -
abundance: -
j_gene: TRBJ1-1
CDR3nt: TGTGCCAGCAGCAAATCTCTCGAGGGGGCAGCCACTGAAGCTTTCTTT
CDR3aa: CASSKSLEGAATEAFF

v_gene: TRBV2
d_gene: -
abundance: -
j_gene: TRBJ1-1
CDR3nt: TGTGCCAGCAGTGTCGGTAGCATGAACACTGAAGCTTTCTTT
CDR3aa: CASSVGSMNTEAFF

v_gene: TRBV13
d_gene: TRBD1
abundance: -
j_gene: TRBJ2-3
CDR3nt: TGTGCCAGCAGCGGGTGGACCGGGACAGGGTCCACAGATACGCAGTATTTT
CDR3aa: CASSGWTGTGSTDTQYF

v_gene: TRBV29-1
d_gene: TRBD2
abundance: -
j_gene: TRBJ2-2
CDR3nt: TGCTCCGGGACTAGCGGGAGGGAGCTGTTTTTT
CDR3aa: CSGTSGRELFF

v_gene: TRBV19
d_gene: -
abundance: -
j_gene: TRBJ1-2
CDR3nt: TGTGCCAGTAGTCAGGGGAGAGGCTACACCTTC
CDR3aa: CASSQGRGYTF

v_gene: TRBV10-2
d_gene: -
abundance: -
j_gene: TRBJ1-3
CDR3nt: TGCGCCAGCAGTGCAGGGGCTGGAAACACCATATATTTT
CDR3aa: CASSAGAGNTIYF

v_gene: TRBV3-1/TRBV3-2
d_gene: -
abundance: -
j_gene: TRBJ2-3
CDR3nt: TGTGCCAGCAGCCAAGGACCAGATACGCAGTATTTT
CDR3aa: CASSQGPDTQYF

v_gene: TRBV10-1
d_gene: -
abundance: -
j_gene: TRBJ1-1
CDR3nt: TGCGCCAGCAGGGGTATAGGACGGTACACTGAAGCTTTCTTT
CDR3aa: CASRGIGRYTEAFF

v_gene: TRBV30
d_gene: -
abundance: -
j_gene: TRBJ2-3
CDR3nt: TGTGCCTGGAGGCTCGGCGATACGCAGTATTTT
CDR3aa: CAWRLGDTQYF

v_gene: TRBV6-5
d_gene: -
abundance: -
j_gene: TRBJ2-7
CDR3nt: TGTGCCAACTCAGCACGCCATGGCCCCTACGAGCAGTACTTC
CDR3aa: CANSARHGPYEQYF

v_gene: TRBV6-5
d_gene: -
abundance: -
j_gene: TRBJ1-6
CDR3nt: TGTGCCAGCAGTTGGGTTGTTACAAATTCACCCCTCCACTTT
CDR3aa: CASSWVVTNSPLHF

v_gene: TRBV7-2
d_gene: TRBD2
abundance: -
j_gene: TRBJ2-1
CDR3nt: TGTGCCAGCAGTCGGGGACTAGCGGGGGGGGAAGGTGAGCAGTTCTTC
CDR3aa: CASSRGLAGGEGEQFF

v_gene: TRBV5-5
d_gene: -
abundance: once
j_gene: TRBJ2-5
CDR3nt: TGTGCCAGCAGCTTGGGACAGAACCAAGAGACCCAGTACTTC
CDR3aa: CASSLGQNQETQYF

v_gene: TRBV30
d_gene: TRBD2
abundance: -
j_gene: TRBJ2-3
CDR3nt: TGTGCCTGGATCCCACGAAGCGGGGGGCCCCGTAGCACAGATACGCAGTATTTT
CDR3aa: CAWIPRSGGPRSTDTQYF

v_gene: TRBV18
d_gene: TRBD1
abundance: once
j_gene: TRBJ2-7
CDR3nt: TGTGCCAGCTCACCAGGCCCGGGACAGGGTTACGAGCAGTACTTC
CDR3aa: CASSPGPGQGYEQYF

v_gene: TRBV11-1
d_gene: TRBD1
abundance: -
j_gene: TRBJ2-5
CDR3nt: TGTGCCAGCAGCTTAGCTGGGACAGAAGAGACCCAGTACTTC
CDR3aa: CASSLAGTEETQYF

v_gene: TRBV7-3
d_gene: TRBD1
abundance: -
j_gene: TRBJ2-7
CDR3nt: TGTGCCAGCAGCTTATTACGGGGACAGAGGAGCGAGCAGTACTTC
CDR3aa: CASSLLRGQRSEQYF

v_gene: TRBV6-5
d_gene: -
abundance: -
j_gene: TRBJ2-2
CDR3nt: TGTGCCAGCAGTTACTCGTCAGGGACGAACACCGGGGAGCTGTTTTTT
CDR3aa: CASSYSSGTNTGELFF